This TCR beta chain was identified in a study of vaccination effects on CD4 cells after COVID-19. Here immunoSEQ multiplex PCR was the method, and the copy in TCRdb shows in-frame clones only, minus some. The table includes just over 20,000 clones, 73% detected once. CDR3 size: 16 residues. Germline CDR1 and CDR2: MNHEY and SVGEGT. Trimming took 0 bases from V and 0 from J, leaving 10 bases between them. To note about this clone: Its specificity is unknown.

Before sequencing took place, the ViraFEST assay used viral peptide pools to expand antigen-specific CD4+ T cells. Between days 10 and 11 of culture, CD4+ T cells were separated out. The healthy vaccine recipients, who had no prior SARS-CoV-2 infection, showed negative nucleocapsid antibodies. Specimen: CD4+ T cells from PBMCs cultured with HCoV-NL63 spike peptides, collected before COVID-19 vaccination. This chain joins TRBV6-2 or TRBV6-3 and TRBJ2-3, with a tentative D call TRBD1 (6 bases). This sequence originates from a human donor who received a COVID-19 vaccine. The DNA for the CDR3 is TGTGCCAGCAGTTACTCGAGGGGGATGAGCACAGATACGCAGTATTTT. Translating it yields CASSYSRGMSTDTQYF.